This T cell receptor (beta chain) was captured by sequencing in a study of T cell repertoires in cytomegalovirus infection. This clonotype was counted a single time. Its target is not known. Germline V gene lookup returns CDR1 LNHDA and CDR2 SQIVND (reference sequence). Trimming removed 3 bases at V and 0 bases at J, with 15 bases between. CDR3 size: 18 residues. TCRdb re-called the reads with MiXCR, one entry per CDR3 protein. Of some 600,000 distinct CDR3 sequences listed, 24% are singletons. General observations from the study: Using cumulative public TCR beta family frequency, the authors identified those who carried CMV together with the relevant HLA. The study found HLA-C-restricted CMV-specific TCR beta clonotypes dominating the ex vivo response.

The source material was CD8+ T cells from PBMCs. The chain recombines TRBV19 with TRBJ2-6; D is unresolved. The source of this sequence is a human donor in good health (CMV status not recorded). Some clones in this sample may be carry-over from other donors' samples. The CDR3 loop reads CASSIYSGSLSGANVLTF. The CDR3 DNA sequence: TGTGCCAGTAGTATCTACTCGGGCTCTCTCTCTGGGGCCAACGTCCTGACTTTC.